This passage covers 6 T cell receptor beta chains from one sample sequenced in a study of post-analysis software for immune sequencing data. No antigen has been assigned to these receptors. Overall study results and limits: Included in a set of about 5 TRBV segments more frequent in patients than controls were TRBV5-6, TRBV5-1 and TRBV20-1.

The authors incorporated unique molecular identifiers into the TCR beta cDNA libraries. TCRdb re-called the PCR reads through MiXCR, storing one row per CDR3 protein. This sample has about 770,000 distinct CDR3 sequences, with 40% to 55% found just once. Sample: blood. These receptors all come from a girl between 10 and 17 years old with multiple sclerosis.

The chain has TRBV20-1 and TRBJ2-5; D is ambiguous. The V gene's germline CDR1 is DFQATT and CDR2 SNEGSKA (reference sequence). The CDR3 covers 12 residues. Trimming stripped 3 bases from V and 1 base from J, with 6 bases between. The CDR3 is CSASVAQETQYF. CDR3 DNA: TGCAGTGCTAGTGTAGCCCAAGAGACCCAGTACTTC.

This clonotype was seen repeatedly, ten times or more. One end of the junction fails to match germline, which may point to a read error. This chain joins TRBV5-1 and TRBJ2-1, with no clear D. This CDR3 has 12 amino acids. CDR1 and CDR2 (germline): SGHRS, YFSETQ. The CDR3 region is CASSLDRNEQFF. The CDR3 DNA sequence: TGTGCCAGCAGCCTTGACCGGAATGAGCAGTTCTTC.

The CDR3 DNA reads TGTGCCACCAGTGATCCCAGGACCGCGGGGACTGAAGCTTTCTTT. The encoded protein is CATSDPRTAGTEAFF. V gene TRBV24-1 combines with J gene TRBJ1-1; D is unresolved. Between the trimmed V and J ends, which lost 3 bases and 5 bases, there was a span of 15 bases. CDR3 length equals 15 residues. Germline CDR1 reads KGHDR; CDR2 reads SFDVKD.

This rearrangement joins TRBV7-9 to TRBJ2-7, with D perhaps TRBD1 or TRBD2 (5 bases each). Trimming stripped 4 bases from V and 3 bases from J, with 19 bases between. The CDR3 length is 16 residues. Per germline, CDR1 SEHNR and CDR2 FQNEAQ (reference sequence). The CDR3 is CASSYINWGTDYEQYF. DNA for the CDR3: TGTGCCAGCAGCTATATAAACTGGGGGACGGACTACGAGCAGTACTTC.

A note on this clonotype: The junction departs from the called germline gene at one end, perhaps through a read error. CDR3 nucleotides: TGCAGCGTAGGACAGCACCTGAACACTGAGGCTTTCTTT. It specifies CSVGQHLNTEAFF. This chain connects TRBV29-1 to TRBJ1-1, with a tentative D call TRBD1 (6 bases). CDR1 and CDR2 from the germline V gene are SQVTM and ANQGSEA. The CDR3 length is 13 residues.

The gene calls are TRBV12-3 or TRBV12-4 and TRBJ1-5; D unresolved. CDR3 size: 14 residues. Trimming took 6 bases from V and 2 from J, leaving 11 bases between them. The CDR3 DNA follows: TGTGCCAGCAGCAAGGGCTTCGGCAATCAGCCCCAGCATTTT. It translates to CASSKGFGNQPQHF.